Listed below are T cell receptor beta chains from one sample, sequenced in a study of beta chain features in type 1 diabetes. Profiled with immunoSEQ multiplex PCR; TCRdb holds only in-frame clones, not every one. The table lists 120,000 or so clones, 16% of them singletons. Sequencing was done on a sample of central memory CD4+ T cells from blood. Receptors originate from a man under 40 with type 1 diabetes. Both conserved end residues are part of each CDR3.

CDR3: CASSLDRDITYNEQFF; V: TRBV7-9
CDR3: CASSQLLAEYNEQFF; V: TRBV4-2
CDR3: CSVEGQGGYGYTF; V: TRBV29-1
CDR3: CASSQGARGNIQYF; V: TRBV2
CDR3: CASSLDYFARGAEEETQYF; V: TRBV11-2
CDR3: CASSPLGGAKDTQYF; V: TRBV4-3
CDR3: CASSTPGSVNEQYF; V: TRBV6-5
CDR3: CSVDGGQDYEQYF; V: TRBV29-1
CDR3: CAISEWDASYNSPLHF; V: TRBV10-3
CDR3: CASSPWVGNTDTQYF; V: TRBV7-2
CDR3: CASTRWGDGYTF; V: TRBV5-6
CDR3: CASSLGEETSQPQHF; V: TRBV7-9
CDR3: CASTPGGLYNEQFF; V: TRBV28
CDR3: CASSQTSGGAETQYF; V: TRBV11-2
CDR3: CASGTQKNTGELFF; V: TRBV30
CDR3: CASSEYPDRGPGNTIYF; V: TRBV25-1
CDR3: CASSSGGALNEKLFF; V: TRBV6-5
CDR3: CASSVDLDTSYEQYF; V: TRBV9
CDR3: CASSLITGGDTEAFF; V: TRBV7-2
CDR3: CASRRGQASNYGYTF; V: TRBV5-4
CDR3: CASSLEGPSQPQHF; V: TRBV7-2
CDR3: CASSPREGRSYNEQFF; V: TRBV7-3
CDR3: CASSVGLPNYGYTF; V: TRBV9
CDR3: CASSSTSDRAYEQYF; V: TRBV5-4
CDR3: CASRKLEETQYF; V: TRBV7-9
CDR3: CASSVAAGAYNEQFF; V: TRBV9
CDR3: CASKPRGHQQETQYF; V: TRBV6-5
CDR3: CASGPPGQSTDTQYF; V: TRBV7-2
CDR3: CASSSGSGTAYGYTF; V: TRBV5-1